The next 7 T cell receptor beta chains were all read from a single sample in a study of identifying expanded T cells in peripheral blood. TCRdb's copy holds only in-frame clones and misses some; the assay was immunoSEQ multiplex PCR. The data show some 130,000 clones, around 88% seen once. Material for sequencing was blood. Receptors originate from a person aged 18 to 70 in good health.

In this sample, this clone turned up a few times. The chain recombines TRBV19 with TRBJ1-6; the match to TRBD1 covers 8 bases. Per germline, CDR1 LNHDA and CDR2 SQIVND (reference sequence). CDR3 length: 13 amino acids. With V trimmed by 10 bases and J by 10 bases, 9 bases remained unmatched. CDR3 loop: CATKETGASPLHF. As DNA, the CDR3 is TGTGCCACCAAGGAGACAGGGGCATCACCCCTCCACTTT.

CDR3 sequence reads: CASSLRQGSTDTQYF. CDR3 nucleotides: TGCGCCAGCAGCTTAAGACAGGGCAGCACAGATACGCAGTATTTT. The chain combines TRBV5-1 with TRBJ2-3, with 7 bases fitting TRBD1. The J segment lost 0 bases and the V segment lost 2 bases, leaving 3 bases of the junction unmatched. The germline V gene has CDR1 SGHRS and CDR2 YFSETQ. This CDR3 comprises 15 residues.

The CDR3 bases are TGTGCCAGCAGCTCCCCCCGGGGGGGAACAGATACGCAGTATTTT. Translation gives CASSSPRGGTDTQYF. The rearrangement links TRBV9 to TRBJ2-3; the match to TRBD2 covers 8 bases. The CDR3 runs to 15 residues. After removal of 4 bases from V and 3 bases from J, the junction contained 7 bases not matched to a gene. Germline CDR1 SGDLS, CDR2 YYNGEE.

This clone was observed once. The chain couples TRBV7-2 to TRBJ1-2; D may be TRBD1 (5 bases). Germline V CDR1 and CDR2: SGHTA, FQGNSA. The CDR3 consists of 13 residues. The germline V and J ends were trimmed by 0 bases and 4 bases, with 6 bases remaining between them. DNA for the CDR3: TGTGCCAGCAGCTTAGCAGGGGCCTATGGCTACACCTTC. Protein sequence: CASSLAGAYGYTF.

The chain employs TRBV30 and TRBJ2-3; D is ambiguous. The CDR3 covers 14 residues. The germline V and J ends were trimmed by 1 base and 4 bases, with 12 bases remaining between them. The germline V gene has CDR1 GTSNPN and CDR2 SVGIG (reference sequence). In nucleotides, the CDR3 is TGTGCCTGGAGTGAGGGCAGGCCGGCAGATACGCAGTATTTT. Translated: CAWSEGRPADTQYF.

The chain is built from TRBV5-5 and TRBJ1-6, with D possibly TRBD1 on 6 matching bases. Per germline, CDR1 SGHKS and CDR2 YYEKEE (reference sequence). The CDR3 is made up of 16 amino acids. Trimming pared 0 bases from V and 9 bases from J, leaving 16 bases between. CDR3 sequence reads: CASSLDSSGARSPLHF. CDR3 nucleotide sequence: TGTGCCAGCAGCTTGGACTCCTCGGGGGCCCGTTCACCCCTCCACTTT.

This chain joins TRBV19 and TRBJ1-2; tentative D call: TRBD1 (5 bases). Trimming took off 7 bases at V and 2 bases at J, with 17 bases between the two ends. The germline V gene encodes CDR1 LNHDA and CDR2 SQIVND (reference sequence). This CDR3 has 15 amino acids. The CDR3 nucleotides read TGTGCCAGTACCAAATCGGGACGGCTGAACTATGGCTACACCTTC. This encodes CASTKSGRLNYGYTF.